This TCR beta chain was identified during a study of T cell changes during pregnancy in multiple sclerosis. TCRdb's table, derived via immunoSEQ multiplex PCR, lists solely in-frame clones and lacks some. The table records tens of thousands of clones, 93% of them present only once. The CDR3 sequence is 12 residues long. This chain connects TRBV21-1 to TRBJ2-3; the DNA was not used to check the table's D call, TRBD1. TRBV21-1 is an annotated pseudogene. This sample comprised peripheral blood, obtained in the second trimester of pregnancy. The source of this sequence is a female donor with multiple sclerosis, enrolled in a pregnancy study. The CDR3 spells CASRQGADTQYF. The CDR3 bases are TGTGCCAGCAGACAGGGTGCAGATACGCAGTATTTT.